These T cell receptor beta chains were read from a single sample in a study of blood T cell repertoires in COVID-19. Sequenced by immunoSEQ multiplex PCR; TCRdb stores in-frame clones only, minus some. There are about 180,000 clones in the sample; 80% to 90% occur only once, and less than 2% lies in the top ten. The material sequenced was peripheral blood. Every receptor here comes from a man between 18 and 29 years old who had recovered from COVID-19. Each CDR3 is given with its conserved first and last residue. The D gene is left open where the match is weak. The size of a clone is reported for some rows only, either as once, few or many, or as a class for expanded clones.

D	V	size	J	DNA	CDR3
NA	TRBV7-9	NA	TRBJ2-1	TGTGCCAGCAGACCCTCCCCGGGTAAGAATGAGCAGTTCTTC	CASRPSPGKNEQFF
TRBD2	TRBV24-1	once	TRBJ2-7	TGTGCCACCAGGAGAGCGGGAGGTCGCCCCTACGAGCAGTACTTC	CATRRAGGRPYEQYF
NA	TRBV4-1	NA	TRBJ2-1	TGCGCCAGCAGCCAATTAGGAGGATTCGGGTTCTTC	CASSQLGGFGFF
NA	TRBV28	NA	TRBJ2-3	TGTGCCAGCAGTCCCCCTGACAGGCACACAGATACGCAGTATTTT	CASSPPDRHTDTQYF
TRBD2	TRBV11-2	NA	TRBJ2-3	TGTGCCAGCAGCCTAGACGGGACTAGCGGGAGGGTGGGGACGCAGTATTTT	CASSLDGTSGRVGTQYF
NA	TRBV5-1	NA	TRBJ1-2	TGCGCCAGCAGCTATGCAGGGGATGGCTACACCTTC	CASSYAGDGYTF
NA	TRBV9	NA	TRBJ1-4	TGTGCCAGCGGAGCAGGGGAGTCTAGTGAAAAACTGTTTTTT	CASGAGESSEKLFF
NA	TRBV7-9	NA	TRBJ2-7	TGTGCCAGCAGCCTCGACAGGATCCTTTCCTACGAGCAGTACTTC	CASSLDRILSYEQYF
NA	TRBV3-1/TRBV3-2	NA	TRBJ2-7	TGTGCCAGCAGCCAACAAATGGGTGGGACGGGAGACCCCTACGAGCAGTACTTC	CASSQQMGGTGDPYEQYF
TRBD2	TRBV6-1	NA	TRBJ2-1	TGTGCCAGCAGTGAAAAGGCTAGCGGCAATGAGCAGTTCTTC	CASSEKASGNEQFF
NA	TRBV11-3	NA	TRBJ2-3	TGTGCCAGCAGCGACCGACGGGACTCCGCAGATACGCAGTATTTT	CASSDRRDSADTQYF
NA	TRBV4-3	NA	TRBJ2-2	TGCGCCAGCAGTCACCTACAGGGATTGGTGCCCGGGGAGCTGTTTTTT	CASSHLQGLVPGELFF
NA	TRBV6-5	NA	TRBJ1-5	TGTGCCAGCAGTTACGGGCCGGATCAGCCCCAGCATTTT	CASSYGPDQPQHF
NA	TRBV9	NA	TRBJ1-2	TGTGCCAGCAGCGTAGTTGCGGGGGCAGGACCGATATATGGCTACACCTTC	CASSVVAGAGPIYGYTF
TRBD1	TRBV7-3	NA	TRBJ2-2	TGTGCCAGCAGCCGCGGGACAGGGTGGACCACCGGGGAGCTGTTTTTT	CASSRGTGWTTGELFF
TRBD1	TRBV27	NA	TRBJ1-6	TGTGCCAGCAGCCAATTCGGGACAGGGGGTTCACCCCTCCACTTT	CASSQFGTGGSPLHF
NA	TRBV6-5	NA	TRBJ2-7	TGTGCCAGCAGTTACTCAGAGGGGGCCTACGAGCAGTACTTC	CASSYSEGAYEQYF
TRBD1	TRBV23-1	NA	TRBJ1-5	TGCGCCAACCCCCAGGGGGTAAAGCCCCAGCATTTT	CANPQGVKPQHF
NA	TRBV3-1/TRBV3-2	once	TRBJ1-3	TGTGCCAGCAGCCCCTCCTTTGGAAACACCATATATTTT	CASSPSFGNTIYF
NA	TRBV7-2	NA	TRBJ1-6	TGTGCCAGCAGCTTATCCAGGGCAGATTCACCCCTCCACTTT	CASSLSRADSPLHF